The rows below give T cell receptor beta chains drawn from one sample of a study of control samples from healthy donors and cancer patients. TCRdb's table, derived via immunoSEQ multiplex PCR, lists solely in-frame clones and lacks some. The sample has 60,000 to 100,000 clones, over 75% seen once; the top ten hold over 5.5%. Sequences were obtained from blood. The origin of the receptors is a man between 45 and 60 years old in good health. Each CDR3 is given with its conserved first and last residue. The D gene is left open where the match is weak. Clone size is stated in some rows and not others, as once, few, many or a class when expanded.

D gene	V gene	clone size	J gene	CDR3 DNA	CDR3 protein
TRBD1	TRBV30	NA	TRBJ1-2	TGTGCCTGGGTAGGGACAGGGGGGAACTATGGCTACACCTTC	CAWVGTGGNYGYTF
NA	TRBV5-5	NA	TRBJ1-2	TGTGCCAGCAGCTTGCAGGGTCGGGGAGGGTATGGCTACACCTTC	CASSLQGRGGYGYTF
NA	TRBV29-1	NA	TRBJ2-4	TGCAGCGTTGAGCAAGCCAAAAACATTCAGTACTTC	CSVEQAKNIQYF
NA	TRBV5-6	NA	TRBJ1-1	TGTGCCAGCAGCTTGGGGGGATGGGCCACTGAAGCTTTCTTT	CASSLGGWATEAFF
NA	TRBV24-1	NA	TRBJ1-1	TGTGCCACCAGTGGGCAGAAGATAATGAACACTGAAGCTTTCTTT	CATSGQKIMNTEAFF
TRBD1	TRBV10-3	NA	TRBJ1-3	TGTGCCATCAGGAACGCCGGGACAGGGAACGGAAACACCATATATTTT	CAIRNAGTGNGNTIYF
NA	TRBV20-1	NA	TRBJ2-5	TGCAGTGCTAGTGGGGGCGGGACATATATTTACCAAGAGACCCAGTACTTC	CSASGGGTYIYQETQYF
TRBD1	TRBV29-1	NA	TRBJ2-2	TGCAGCGTTGTAGGACAGGGAATTTCGGAGCTGTTTTTT	CSVVGQGISELFF
NA	TRBV19	NA	TRBJ2-3	TGTGCCAGTAGTATATCTCAGGGCGGGACAGCTAGCACAGATACGCAGTATTTT	CASSISQGGTASTDTQYF
TRBD1	TRBV4-1	once	TRBJ1-1	TGCGCCAGCAGCCGGGACAGGGAACGTCCGCCTGAAGCTTTCTTT	CASSRDRERPPEAFF
NA	TRBV6-1	NA	TRBJ1-2	TGTGCCAGCAGTGACAGATATGGCTACACCTTC	CASSDRYGYTF
NA	TRBV3-1/TRBV3-2	NA	TRBJ2-1	TGTGCCAGCAGCAGGGCTAGGGGGTACAATGAGCAGTTCTTC	CASSRARGYNEQFF
NA	TRBV5-1	once	TRBJ2-7	TGCGCCAGCAGCCACGCCCTACCAAGCGTCGGCGAGCAGTACTTC	CASSHALPSVGEQYF
NA	TRBV11-1	NA	TRBJ2-5	TGTGCCAGCAGCGCTCGGGGGCACGAGGGAGAGACCCAGTACTTC	CASSARGHEGETQYF
NA	TRBV7-2	NA	TRBJ1-5	TGTGCCAGCAGCTACCGCGATCAGCCCCAGCATTTT	CASSYRDQPQHF
NA	TRBV3-1/TRBV3-2	NA	TRBJ2-7	TGTGCCAGCAGCCAAGGAAAATTCTACGAGCAGTACTTC	CASSQGKFYEQYF
TRBD1	TRBV7-6	NA	TRBJ2-5	TGTGCCAGCACCATGCTCCGGACAGGACAAGAGACCCAGTACTTC	CASTMLRTGQETQYF
TRBD1	TRBV7-9	NA	TRBJ2-3	TGTGCCAGCAGCCCCGACAGGGGAACAGATACGCAGTATTTT	CASSPDRGTDTQYF
NA	TRBV3-1/TRBV3-2	NA	TRBJ1-1	TGTGCCAGCAGCCGAGCCAGGGCGGGCACTGAAGCTTTCTTT	CASSRARAGTEAFF
NA	TRBV19	NA	TRBJ1-1	TGTGCCAGTAGTACCAACAGGGCGGTCACTGAAGCTTTCTTT	CASSTNRAVTEAFF
NA	TRBV19	NA	TRBJ2-7	TGTGCCAGTAGTATGACTACAAACGAGCAGTACTTC	CASSMTTNEQYF
TRBD1	TRBV11-2	NA	TRBJ1-1	TGTGCCAGCAGCTTCGGACAGGGGACTGAAGCTTTCTTT	CASSFGQGTEAFF
TRBD1	TRBV6-4	NA	TRBJ1-1	TGTGCCAGCAGTGAGCGAGGGGGCTACACTGAAGCTTTCTTT	CASSERGGYTEAFF
NA	TRBV14	few	TRBJ2-7	TGTGCCAGCAGCCTCTTACCCTACGAGCAGTACTTC	CASSLLPYEQYF
TRBD2	TRBV7-8	NA	TRBJ2-5	TGTGCCAGCAGCAAGGGACTAGCGGGGGACCCACAACGGGAGACCCAGTACTTC	CASSKGLAGDPQRETQYF
TRBD1	TRBV13	NA	TRBJ2-6	TGTGCCAGCAGCTTATTTACAGGGGCAGGGGCCAACGTCCTGACTTTC	CASSLFTGAGANVLTF
NA	TRBV4-1	NA	TRBJ2-1	TGCGCCAGCAGGCAGGCTGGGGTCCTCAATGAGCAGTTCTTC	CASRQAGVLNEQFF
NA	TRBV3-1/TRBV3-2	NA	TRBJ2-1	TGTGCCAGCAGCAAAGGTGACAGGAGAAGTTACAATGAGCAGTTCTTC	CASSKGDRRSYNEQFF
NA	TRBV5-4	NA	TRBJ2-7	TGTGCCAGCAGCTTGAAGAAGGACAGCTCCTACGAGCAGTACTTC	CASSLKKDSSYEQYF
TRBD1	TRBV5-6	NA	TRBJ2-7	TGTGCCAGCAGCAGCGGACAGGGGCACGAGCAGTACTTC	CASSSGQGHEQYF
NA	TRBV6-1	NA	TRBJ1-2	TGTGCCAGCAGTGAAAGGTGGGCCTGGGACTATGGCTACACCTTC	CASSERWAWDYGYTF
NA	TRBV19	NA	TRBJ1-2	TGTGCCAGTAGAGATTCTTCGGATCGCTATGGCTACACCTTC	CASRDSSDRYGYTF
NA	TRBV5-5	NA	TRBJ2-3	TGTGCCAGCAGCTTGGAGATGAGGGGACCCACAGATACGCAGTATTTT	CASSLEMRGPTDTQYF
NA	TRBV27	NA	TRBJ1-2	TGTGCCAGCAGTTTATGGTCGGGACACCTCAACTATGGCTACACCTTC	CASSLWSGHLNYGYTF
NA	TRBV4-1	NA	TRBJ1-5	TGCGCCAGCAGCCAAGAAGGGTCGCAGCGCAATCAGCCCCAGCATTTT	CASSQEGSQRNQPQHF
TRBD2	TRBV7-3	NA	TRBJ2-5	TGTGCCAGCAGCTTAATGGCGACTAGCGGGGAGACCCAGTACTTC	CASSLMATSGETQYF
NA	TRBV10-3	NA	TRBJ2-3	TGTGCCATCATGCGCACAGATACGCAGTATTTT	CAIMRTDTQYF
NA	TRBV4-1	NA	TRBJ2-2	TGCGCCAGCAGCCCTCGACAGTTGAACACCGGGGAGCTGTTTTTT	CASSPRQLNTGELFF
NA	TRBV7-2	NA	TRBJ1-6	TGTGCCAGCAGCTCTCCCAGGGCTACCCTCCACTTT	CASSSPRATLHF
NA	TRBV7-6	NA	TRBJ2-2	TGTGCCAGCAGTTACAACCGGGCCTCAACCACCGGGGAGCTGTTTTTT	CASSYNRASTTGELFF
NA	TRBV6-2/TRBV6-3	NA	TRBJ2-1	TGTGCCAGCAGTTACCTTCAGGGGAGTGAGCAGTTCTTC	CASSYLQGSEQFF
NA	TRBV19	NA	TRBJ1-1	TGTGCCAGTAGTATAGTATTTAAGGGGGAAGCTTTCTTT	CASSIVFKGEAFF
TRBD1	TRBV5-1	once	TRBJ2-7	TGCGCCAGCAGCTCGACAGGGCCCTACGAGCAGTACTTC	CASSSTGPYEQYF
NA	TRBV30	NA	TRBJ1-4	TGTGCCTGGAGAGCCCTTGGGGAGTCTAATGAAAAACTGTTTTTT	CAWRALGESNEKLFF
NA	TRBV2	NA	TRBJ1-3	TGTGCCAGTAGAACAGGGCCGGGAAACACCATATATTTT	CASRTGPGNTIYF
NA	TRBV5-1	once	TRBJ2-7	TGCGCCAGCAGCTTAGGGGGGGCCAGCTCCTACGAGCAGTACTTC	CASSLGGASSYEQYF